The 3 T cell receptor beta chains listed next were all sequenced from one sample in a study of early T cells in non-severe SARS-CoV-2 infection. TCRdb redid the calling of the 5' RACE reads with MiXCR, one entry per CDR3 protein. The sample comprises approximately 32,000 distinct CDR3 sequences, approximately 6% of which are singletons, and about 8% rests with the top ten. Material for sequencing was whole blood. All receptors derive from an adult who was a healthcare worker with PCR-confirmed SARS-CoV-2 infection or an uninfected control (not recorded which).

This clonotype was seen ten or more times. V usage is TRBV5-1 and J usage is TRBJ2-3, with D possibly matching TRBD1 (5 bases). The CDR3 covers 12 residues. Deletions cut 3 bases from V and 4 bases from J, with 6 bases between. Germline values: CDR1 SGHRS, CDR2 YFSETQ. The CDR3 DNA sequence: TGCGCCAGCAGCTCGACAGCAGATACGCAGTATTTT. Translation gives CASSSTADTQYF.

The DNA for the CDR3 is TGTGCCAGCAGTTTTGGGTACGGTGTGCGGGGCTACACCTTC. Translating gives CASSFGYGVRGYTF. The V and J genes are TRBV12-3 or TRBV12-4 and TRBJ1-2; D remains ambiguous. This CDR3 comprises 14 residues. With 3 bases removed from V and 8 bases from J, the gap between germline ends came to 16 bases.

This clonotype was recorded many times. This sequence joins TRBV20-1 and TRBJ2-7; D may be TRBD1 (6 bases). Germline values: CDR1 DFQATT, CDR2 SNEGSKA (reference sequence). The CDR3 runs 15 residues. The germline V and J ends were trimmed by 0 bases and 0 bases, with 12 bases remaining between them. The CDR3 region is CSARDWDKDSYEQYF. For the CDR3, the DNA is TGCAGTGCTAGAGATTGGGACAAAGACTCCTACGAGCAGTACTTC.